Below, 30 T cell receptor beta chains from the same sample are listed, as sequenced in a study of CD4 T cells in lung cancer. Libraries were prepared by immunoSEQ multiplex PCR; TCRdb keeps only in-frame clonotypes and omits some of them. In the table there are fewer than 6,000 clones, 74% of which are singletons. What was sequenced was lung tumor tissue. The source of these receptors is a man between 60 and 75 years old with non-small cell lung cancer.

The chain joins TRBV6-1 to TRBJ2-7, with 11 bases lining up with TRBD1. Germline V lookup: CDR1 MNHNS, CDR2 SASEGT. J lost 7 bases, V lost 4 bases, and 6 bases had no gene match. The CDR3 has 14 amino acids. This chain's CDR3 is CASSGGGQGDEQYF. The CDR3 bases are TGTGCCAGCAGTGGGGGGGGACAGGGGGATGAGCAGTACTTC.

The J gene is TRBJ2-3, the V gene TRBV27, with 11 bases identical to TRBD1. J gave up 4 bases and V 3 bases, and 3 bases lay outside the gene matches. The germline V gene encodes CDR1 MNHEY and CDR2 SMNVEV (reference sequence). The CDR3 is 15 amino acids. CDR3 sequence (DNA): TGTGCCAGCAGTTTCGGGACAGGGGGATCAGATACGCAGTATTTT. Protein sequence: CASSFGTGGSDTQYF.

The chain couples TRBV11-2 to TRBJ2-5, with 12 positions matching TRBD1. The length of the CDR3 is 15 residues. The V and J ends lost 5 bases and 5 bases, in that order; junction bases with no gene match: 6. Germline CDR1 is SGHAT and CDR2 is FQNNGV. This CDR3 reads CASSAGTGGVETQYF. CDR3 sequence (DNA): TGTGCCAGCAGCGCCGGGACAGGGGGCGTGGAGACCCAGTACTTC. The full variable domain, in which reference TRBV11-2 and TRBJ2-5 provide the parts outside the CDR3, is EAGVAQSPRYKIIEKRQSVAFWCNPISGHATLYWYQQILGQGPKLLIQFQNNGVVDDSQLPKDRFSAERLKGVDSTLKIQPAKLEDSAVYLCASSAGTGGVETQYFGPGTRLLVL.

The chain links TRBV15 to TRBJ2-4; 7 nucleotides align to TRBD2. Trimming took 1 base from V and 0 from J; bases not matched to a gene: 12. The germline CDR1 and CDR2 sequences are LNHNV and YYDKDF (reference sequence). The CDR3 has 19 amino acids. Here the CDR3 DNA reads TGTGCCACCAGCAGAGTACGCTCTAGCGGTCCCTCAGCCAAAAACATTCAGTACTTC. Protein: CATSRVRSSGPSAKNIQYF.

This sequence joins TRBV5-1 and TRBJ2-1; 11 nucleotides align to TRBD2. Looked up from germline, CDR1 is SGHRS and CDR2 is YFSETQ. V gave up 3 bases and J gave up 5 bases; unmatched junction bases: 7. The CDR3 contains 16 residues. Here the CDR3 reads CASSSQGSGRDNEQFF. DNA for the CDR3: TGCGCCAGCAGCTCCCAGGGTAGCGGGAGGGACAATGAGCAGTTCTTC.

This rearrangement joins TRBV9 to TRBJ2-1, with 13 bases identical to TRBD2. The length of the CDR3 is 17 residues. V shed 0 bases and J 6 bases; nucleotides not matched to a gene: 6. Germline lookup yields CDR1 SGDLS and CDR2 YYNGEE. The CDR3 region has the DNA TGTGCCAGCAGCGTAGAGGGGGGGACTAGCGGGATCAATGAGCAGTTCTTC. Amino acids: CASSVEGGTSGINEQFF.

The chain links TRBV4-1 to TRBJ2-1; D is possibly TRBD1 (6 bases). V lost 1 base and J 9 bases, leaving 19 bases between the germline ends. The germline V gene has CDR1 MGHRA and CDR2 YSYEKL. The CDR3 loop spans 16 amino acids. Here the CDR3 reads CASSQAGRDTRSEQFF. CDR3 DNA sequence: TGCGCCAGCAGCCAAGCGGGACGGGACACCAGGAGTGAGCAGTTCTTC.

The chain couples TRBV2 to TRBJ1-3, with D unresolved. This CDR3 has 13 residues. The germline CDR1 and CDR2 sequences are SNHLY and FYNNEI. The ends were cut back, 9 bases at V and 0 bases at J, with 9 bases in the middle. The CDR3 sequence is CASHGLSGNTIYF. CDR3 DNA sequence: TGTGCCAGTCACGGACTCTCTGGAAACACCATATATTTT.

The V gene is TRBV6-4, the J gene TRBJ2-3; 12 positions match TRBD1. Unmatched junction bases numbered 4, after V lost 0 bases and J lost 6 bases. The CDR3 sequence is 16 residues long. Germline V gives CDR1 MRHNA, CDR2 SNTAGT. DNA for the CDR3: TGTGCCAGCAGTGACTCGGGGACAGGGGGCTTCGATACGCAGTATTTT. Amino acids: CASSDSGTGGFDTQYF.

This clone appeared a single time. CDR3 coding DNA: TGTGCCAGTAGTATAGCCCTTGGCACAGATACGCAGTATTTT. Its translation is CASSIALGTDTQYF. J is TRBJ2-3 and V is TRBV19; D is ambiguous. The CDR3 has 14 amino acids. With 1 base removed from V and 1 base from J, the gap between germline ends came to 6 bases. CDR1 is LNHDA and CDR2 is SQIVND in the germline V gene (reference sequence).

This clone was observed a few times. The CDR3: CASSAGTSLTDTQYF. The CDR3 DNA is TGTGCCAGCAGTGCCGGGACTTCTCTCACAGATACGCAGTATTTT. This rearrangement joins TRBV7-9 to TRBJ2-3, with D possibly being TRBD2 (6 bases). Germline V gives CDR1 SEHNR, CDR2 FQNEAQ (reference sequence). Trimming stripped 6 bases from V and 2 bases from J, with 15 bases between. The CDR3 spans 15 residues.

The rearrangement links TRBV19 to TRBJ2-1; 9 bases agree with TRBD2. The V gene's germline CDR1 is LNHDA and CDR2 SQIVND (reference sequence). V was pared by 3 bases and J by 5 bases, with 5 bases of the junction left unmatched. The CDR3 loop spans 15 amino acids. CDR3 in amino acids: CASSMSAGGHNEQFF. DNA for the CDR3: TGTGCCAGTAGTATGTCAGCGGGAGGCCACAATGAGCAGTTCTTC. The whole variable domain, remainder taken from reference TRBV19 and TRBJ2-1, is DGGITQSPKYLFRKEGQNVTLSCEQNLNHDAMYWYRQDPGQGLRLIYYSQIVNDFQKGDIAEGYSVSREKKESFPLTVTSAQKNPTAFYLCASSMSAGGHNEQFFGPGTRLTVL.

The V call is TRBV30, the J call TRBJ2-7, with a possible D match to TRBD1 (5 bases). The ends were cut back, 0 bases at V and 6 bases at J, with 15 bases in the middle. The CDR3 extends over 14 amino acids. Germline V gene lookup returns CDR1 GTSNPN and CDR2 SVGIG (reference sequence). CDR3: CAWSVLPLTGEQYF. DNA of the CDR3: TGTGCCTGGAGTGTACTACCCCTTACAGGCGAGCAGTACTTC.

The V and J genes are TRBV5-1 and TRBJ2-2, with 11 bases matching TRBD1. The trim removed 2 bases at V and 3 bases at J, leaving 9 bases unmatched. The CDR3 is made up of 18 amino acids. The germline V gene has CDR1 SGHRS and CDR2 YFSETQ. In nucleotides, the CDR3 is TGCGCCAGCAGCTTCGGCCTGATGGGACAGGGGGACACCGGGGAGCTGTTTTTT. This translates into CASSFGLMGQGDTGELFF.

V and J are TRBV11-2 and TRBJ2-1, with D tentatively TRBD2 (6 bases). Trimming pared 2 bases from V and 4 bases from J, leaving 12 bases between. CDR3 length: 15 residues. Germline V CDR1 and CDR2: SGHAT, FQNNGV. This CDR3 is CASSLNNGGYNEQFF. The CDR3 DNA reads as TGTGCCAGCAGCTTAAATAATGGGGGGTACAATGAGCAGTTCTTC.

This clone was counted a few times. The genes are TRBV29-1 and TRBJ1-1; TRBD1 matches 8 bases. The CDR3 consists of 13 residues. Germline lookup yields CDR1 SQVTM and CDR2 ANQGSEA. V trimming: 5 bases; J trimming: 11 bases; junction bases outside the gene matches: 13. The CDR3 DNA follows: TGCAGCGTTCGGACAGGGTCCTCACCTAACGCTTTCTTT. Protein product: CSVRTGSSPNAFF.

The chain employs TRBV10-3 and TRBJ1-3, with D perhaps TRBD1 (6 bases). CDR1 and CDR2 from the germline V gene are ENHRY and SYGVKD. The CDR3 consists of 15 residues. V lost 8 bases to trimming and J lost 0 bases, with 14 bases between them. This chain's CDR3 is CAIARTASSGNTIYF. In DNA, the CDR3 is TGTGCCATCGCAAGGACAGCCAGCTCTGGAAACACCATATATTTT.

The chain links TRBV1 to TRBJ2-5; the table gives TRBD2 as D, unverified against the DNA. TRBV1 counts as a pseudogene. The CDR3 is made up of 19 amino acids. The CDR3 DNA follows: TGCACCAGCAGCCGGCCCAGCGGGAGATTCGTGGGGGCAGCGGAGACCCAGTACTTC. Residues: CTSSRPSGRFVGAAETQYF.

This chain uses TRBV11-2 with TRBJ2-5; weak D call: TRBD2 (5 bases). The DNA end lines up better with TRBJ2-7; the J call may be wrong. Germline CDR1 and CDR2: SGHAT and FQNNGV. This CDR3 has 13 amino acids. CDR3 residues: CASSTSGTYEQYF. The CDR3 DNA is TGTGCCAGCAGCACAAGCGGCACCTACGAGCAGTACTTC.

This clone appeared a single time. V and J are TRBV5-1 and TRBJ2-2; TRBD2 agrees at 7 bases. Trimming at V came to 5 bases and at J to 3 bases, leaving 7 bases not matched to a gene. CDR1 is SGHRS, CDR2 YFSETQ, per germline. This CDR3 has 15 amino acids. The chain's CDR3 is CASRGGSVDTGELFF. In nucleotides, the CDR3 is TGCGCCAGCAGGGGCGGGAGCGTCGACACCGGGGAGCTGTTTTTT.

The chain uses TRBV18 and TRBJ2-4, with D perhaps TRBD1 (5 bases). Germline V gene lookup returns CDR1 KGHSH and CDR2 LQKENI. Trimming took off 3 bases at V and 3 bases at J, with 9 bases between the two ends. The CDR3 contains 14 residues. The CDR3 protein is CASSPSGHKNIQYF. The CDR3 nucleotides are TGTGCCAGCTCACCTTCAGGGCACAAAAACATTCAGTACTTC.

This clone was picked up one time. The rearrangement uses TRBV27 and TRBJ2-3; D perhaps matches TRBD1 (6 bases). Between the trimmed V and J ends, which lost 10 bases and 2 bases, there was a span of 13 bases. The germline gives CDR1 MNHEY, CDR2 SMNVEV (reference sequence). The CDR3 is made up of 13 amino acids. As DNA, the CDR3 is TGTGCCACCCGGACAGACTCCACAGATACGCAGTATTTT. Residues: CATRTDSTDTQYF.

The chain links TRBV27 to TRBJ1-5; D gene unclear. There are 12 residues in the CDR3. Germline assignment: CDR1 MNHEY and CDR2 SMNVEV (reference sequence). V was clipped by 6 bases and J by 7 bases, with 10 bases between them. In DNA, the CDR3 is TGTGCCAGCAGCTTCGGAGGGCAGCCCCAGCATTTT. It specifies CASSFGGQPQHF.

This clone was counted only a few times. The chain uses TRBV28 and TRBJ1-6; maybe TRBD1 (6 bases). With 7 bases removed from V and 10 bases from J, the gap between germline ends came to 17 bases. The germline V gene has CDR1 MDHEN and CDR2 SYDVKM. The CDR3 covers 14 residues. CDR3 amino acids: CASTPQGYRSPLHF. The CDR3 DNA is TGTGCCAGCACCCCACAGGGTTATCGGTCACCCCTCCACTTT.

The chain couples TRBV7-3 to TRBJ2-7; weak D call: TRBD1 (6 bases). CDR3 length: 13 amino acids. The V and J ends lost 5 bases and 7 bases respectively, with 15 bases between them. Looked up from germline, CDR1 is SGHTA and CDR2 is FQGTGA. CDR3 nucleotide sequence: TGTGCCAGCAGCCCGAACCAGGGGCGGGAGCAGTACTTC. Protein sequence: CASSPNQGREQYF.

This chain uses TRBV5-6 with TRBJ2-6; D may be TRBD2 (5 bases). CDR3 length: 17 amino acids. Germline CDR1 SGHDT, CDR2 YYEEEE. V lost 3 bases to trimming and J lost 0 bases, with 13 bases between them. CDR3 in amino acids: CASSYSRGGSGANVLTF. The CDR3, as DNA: TGTGCCAGCAGCTACTCCAGAGGAGGCTCTGGGGCCAACGTCCTGACTTTC.

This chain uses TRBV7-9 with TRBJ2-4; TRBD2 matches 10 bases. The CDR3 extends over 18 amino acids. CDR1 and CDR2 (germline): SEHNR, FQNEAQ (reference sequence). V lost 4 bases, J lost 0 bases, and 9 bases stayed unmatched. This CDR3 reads CASSSLEAGGLAKNIQYF. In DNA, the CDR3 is TGTGCCAGCAGCTCGCTAGAAGCGGGAGGGCTAGCCAAAAACATTCAGTACTTC.

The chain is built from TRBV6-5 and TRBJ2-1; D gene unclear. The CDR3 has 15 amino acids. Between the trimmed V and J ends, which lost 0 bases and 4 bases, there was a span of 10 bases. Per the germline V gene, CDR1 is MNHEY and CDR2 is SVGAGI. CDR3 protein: CASSYSVYSYNEQFF. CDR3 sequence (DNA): TGTGCCAGCAGTTACTCGGTCTACTCATACAATGAGCAGTTCTTC.

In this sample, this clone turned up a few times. The CDR3 protein is CASSRGVGNTEAFF. CDR3 coding DNA: TGTGCCAGCAGCCGGGGGGTCGGTAACACTGAAGCTTTCTTT. V is TRBV5-6 and J is TRBJ1-1; TRBD1 is a possible D gene (5 bases). Germline V gene lookup returns CDR1 SGHDT and CDR2 YYEEEE. The CDR3 length is 14 residues. Trimming took 4 bases from V and 2 from J, leaving 12 bases between them.

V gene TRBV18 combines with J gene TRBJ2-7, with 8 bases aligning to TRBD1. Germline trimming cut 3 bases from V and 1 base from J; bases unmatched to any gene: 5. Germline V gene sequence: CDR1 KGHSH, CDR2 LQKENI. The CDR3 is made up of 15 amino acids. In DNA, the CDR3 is TGTGCCAGCTCACCCGGACAGGGCTTTTCCTACGAGCAGTACTTC. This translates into CASSPGQGFSYEQYF. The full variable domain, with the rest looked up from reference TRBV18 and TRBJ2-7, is NAGVMQNPRHLVRRRGQEARLRCSPMKGHSHVYWYRQLPEEGLKFMVYLQKENIIDESGMPKERFSAEFPKEGPSILRIQQVVRGDSAAYFCASSPGQGFSYEQYFGPGTRLTVT.